Shown below are 23 T cell receptor beta chains from a single sample sequenced in a study of cytomegalovirus exposure and HLA in healthy donors. Primers: 60 Vbeta forward and 13 Jbeta reverse. Produced via immunoSEQ multiplex PCR; TCRdb's table is partial and in-frame only. The sample has 150,000 or so clones, approximately 85% seen once. The sequenced sample consisted of PBMCs. The receptors originated from a man aged 18 to 29 in good health and CMV-seropositive.

The chain employs TRBV7-6 and TRBJ1-2, with TRBD1 as a possible D gene (5 bases). The CDR3 is 14 amino acids. CDR1 is SGHVS, CDR2 FNYEAQ, per germline. V lost 5 bases, J lost 7 bases, and 17 bases lay in between. The CDR3 DNA reads as TGTGCCAGCAGCGAAAGACTAGGGGATGGTGGCTACACCTTC. Its translation is CASSERLGDGGYTF.

In the case of this clone: At one end, the junction sequence differs from germline, possibly due to a read error. The rearrangement uses TRBV7-8 and TRBJ1-2; weak D call: TRBD1 (5 bases). From germline, CDR1 is SGHVS and CDR2 FQNEAQ. The CDR3 spans 15 residues. DNA of the CDR3: TGTGCCAGCAGCTCGGCCGAGAGGGGAAGCGGGGCTAAATCCTTC. This gives the protein CASSSAERGSGAKSF.

This sequence joins TRBV18 and TRBJ1-2, with 7 nucleotides matching TRBD1. Looked up from germline, CDR1 is KGHSH and CDR2 is LQKENI. The CDR3 covers 16 residues. V lost 8 bases and J lost 3; bases outside the gene matches: 15. The CDR3 spells CASRITTGTDHYGYTF. The CDR3 coding sequence is TGTGCCAGCCGCATTACCACCGGGACAGATCACTATGGCTACACCTTC.

The J gene is TRBJ2-3, the V gene TRBV7-2, with D possibly TRBD2 on 6 matching bases. This CDR3 comprises 15 residues. Per germline, CDR1 SGHTA and CDR2 FQGNSA. Between the trimmed V and J ends, which lost 4 bases and 0 bases, there was a span of 11 bases. Here the CDR3 reads CASSSWGDSTDTQYF. The CDR3 DNA reads TGTGCCAGCAGCTCCTGGGGGGACAGCACAGATACGCAGTATTTT. The full variable domain, its missing parts supplied by reference TRBV7-2 and TRBJ2-3, is GAGVSQSPSNKVTEKGKDVELRCDPISGHTALYWYRQSLGQGLEFLIYFQGNSAPDKSGLPSDRFSAERTGGSVSTLTIQRTQQEDSAVYLCASSSWGDSTDTQYFGPGTRLTVL.

The chain employs TRBV19 and TRBJ2-7; D is perhaps TRBD2 (7 bases). The V and J ends lost 3 bases and 5 bases respectively, with 14 bases between them. The CDR3 extends over 14 amino acids. Germline CDR1 is LNHDA and CDR2 is SQIVND (reference sequence). CDR3 DNA sequence: TGTGCCAGTAGTATTTGGGGGGGCCCCAACGAGCAGTACTTC. It encodes CASSIWGGPNEQYF.

Turning to this clone: Additional DNA sequences in this sample encode the identical CDR3. The CDR3 sequence is CASTNSYNSPLHF. The DNA of the CDR3 is TGTGCCAGCACAAACTCCTATAATTCACCCCTCCACTTT. The chain has TRBV2 and TRBJ1-6; D is undetermined. Germline V gene data show CDR1 as SNHLY and CDR2 as FYNNEI. The CDR3 has 13 residues. V was shortened by 7 bases and J by 0 bases, with 4 bases between the two germline ends.

As concerns this clone: The same CDR3 can be traced to other DNA sequences in this sample. V usage is TRBV5-1 and J usage is TRBJ1-4; a possible D gene is TRBD1 (6 bases). V was cut by 7 bases and J by 8 bases, with 18 bases left in between. Per the germline V gene, CDR1 is SGHRS and CDR2 is YFSETQ. This CDR3 spans 14 amino acids. The CDR3 DNA reads TGCGCCAGCCGCGAGGGGGAGTTGAGCGAAAAACTGTTTTTT. Encoded protein: CASREGELSEKLFF. The full variable domain, rest sourced from reference TRBV5-1 and TRBJ1-4, is KAGVTQTPRYLIKTRGQQVTLSCSPISGHRSVSWYQQTPGQGLQFLFEYFSETQRNKGNFPGRFSGRQFSNSRSEMNVSTLELGDSALYLCASREGELSEKLFFGSGTQLSVL.

This chain links TRBV15 with TRBJ1-2; 7 bases map to TRBD1. The CDR3 has 15 amino acids. V lost 2 bases to trimming and J lost 4 bases; unmatched junction nucleotides: 7. Germline V gives CDR1 LNHNV, CDR2 YYDKDF (reference sequence). This CDR3 reads CATSRSRQGGYGYTF. CDR3 DNA sequence: TGTGCCACCAGCAGATCTCGACAGGGAGGCTATGGCTACACCTTC.

This clone was observed a handful of times. The rearrangement joins TRBV4-1 to TRBJ2-7; a weak D match, TRBD1 (6 bases). CDR3 length: 18 amino acids. CDR1 is MGHRA and CDR2 is YSYEKL in the germline V gene. Trimming removed 4 bases from V and 4 bases from J, with 26 bases in between. This chain's CDR3 is CASSLTIQGPRVAYEQYF. The CDR3 region has the DNA TGCGCCAGCAGCCTCACTATCCAGGGGCCGCGCGTGGCGTACGAGCAGTACTTC.

The gene calls are TRBV11-1 and TRBJ2-3, with 11 bases fitting TRBD2. CDR1 and CDR2 (germline): SGHAT, FQDESV (reference sequence). The CDR3 contains 17 residues. V dropped 4 bases and J dropped 1; count of bases not matched to a gene: 7. CDR3 region: CASSSRGGLAGTDTQYF. In nucleotides, the CDR3 is TGTGCCAGCAGCTCCCGCGGGGGACTAGCGGGCACAGATACGCAGTATTTT.

This rearrangement joins TRBV21-1 to TRBJ2-2; the table assigns TRBD2, which was not confirmed against the DNA. TRBV21-1 is described as a pseudogene. This CDR3 has 14 residues. The CDR3 loop is CASSKRRDPGELFF. DNA of the CDR3: TGTGCCAGCAGCAAAAGGAGAGATCCCGGGGAGCTGTTTTTT.

This chain joins TRBV6-1 and TRBJ2-7, with TRBD1 matching over 7 bases. From germline, CDR1 is MNHNS and CDR2 SASEGT. This CDR3 has 14 amino acids. Trimming at V came to 7 bases and at J to 2 bases, leaving 8 bases not matched to a gene. The CDR3 coding sequence is TGTGCCAGCAAAGGACAGGACGGCCCCTACGAGCAGTACTTC. This sequence encodes CASKGQDGPYEQYF.

The chain uses TRBV28 and TRBJ1-2; no clear D. V was trimmed by 2 bases and J by 4 bases, leaving 11 bases between them. Germline CDR1 reads MDHEN; CDR2 reads SYDVKM. CDR3 length: 14 residues. The CDR3: CASSLEVTLYGYTF. The CDR3 nucleotides are TGTGCCAGCAGTTTAGAGGTGACCCTCTATGGCTACACCTTC.

The chain couples TRBV9 to TRBJ2-3; 9 nucleotides match TRBD1. This CDR3 region has 14 residues. Germline V lookup: CDR1 SGDLS, CDR2 YYNGEE. The V and J ends lost 3 bases and 5 bases, in that order; junction bases with no gene match: 4. The CDR3 bases are TGTGCCAGCAGCGCACCGGACAGGGGAGATACGCAGTATTTT. Amino acid sequence: CASSAPDRGDTQYF.

The J gene is TRBJ2-1, the V gene TRBV15, with a possible D match to TRBD2 (5 bases). The CDR3 covers 19 residues. Germline V gene data show CDR1 as LNHNV and CDR2 as YYDKDF (reference sequence). V lost 0 bases, J lost 3 bases, and 21 bases lay in between. For the CDR3, the DNA is TGTGCCACCAGCAGAGATACGACGCCGGGCCTTGGGAGCTACAATGAGCAGTTCTTC. As protein: CATSRDTTPGLGSYNEQFF.

This chain joins TRBV9 and TRBJ1-1, with D perhaps TRBD1 (6 bases). CDR3 length: 15 amino acids. The V gene lost 0 bases and the J gene lost 0 bases, with 9 bases spanning the gap. Germline V lookup: CDR1 SGDLS, CDR2 YYNGEE. The DNA of the CDR3 is TGTGCCAGCAGCGTAGACGGACAGTTGAACACTGAAGCTTTCTTT. It yields the protein CASSVDGQLNTEAFF.

This chain connects TRBV5-1 to TRBJ1-2; 8 bases line up with TRBD1. The CDR3 loop spans 13 amino acids. V dropped 3 bases and J dropped 8; count of bases not matched to a gene: 6. Germline V gives CDR1 SGHRS, CDR2 YFSETQ. CDR3 in amino acids: CASSSQGAQGYTF. In DNA, the CDR3 is TGCGCCAGCAGCTCCCAGGGGGCGCAGGGCTACACCTTC.

The V and J genes are TRBV27 and TRBJ2-7; 7 nucleotides match TRBD1. Germline CDR1 reads MNHEY; CDR2 reads SMNVEV (reference sequence). The CDR3 runs 15 residues. Trimming removed 6 bases from V and 6 bases from J; junction bases left unmatched: 14. The DNA of the CDR3 is TGTGCCAGCAGCACGGGACAGAGGGGCGTTGGCGAGCAGTACTTC. It codes for CASSTGQRGVGEQYF.

In regard to this clone: One end of the junction is discordant with germline, which a read error may explain. The chain joins TRBV5-6 to TRBJ2-7; D possibly corresponds to TRBD1 (6 bases). This CDR3 is built from 13 residues. Germline CDR1 is SGHDT and CDR2 is YYEEEE. This CDR3 reads CASSLGQLYVQYF. As DNA, the CDR3 is TGTGCCAGCAGCTTAGGACAGCTCTACGTGCAGTACTTC.

This chain joins TRBV30 and TRBJ2-1; D may be TRBD2 (5 bases). The CDR3 runs to 17 residues. V dropped 1 base and J dropped 4 bases, with 20 bases sitting between them. Germline loops: CDR1 GTSNPN, CDR2 SVGIG (reference sequence). The CDR3, as DNA: TGTGCCTGGAGTGACCCTCAACTAGATCCTACATACAATGAGCAGTTCTTC. The encoded protein is CAWSDPQLDPTYNEQFF.

V is TRBV6-6 and J is TRBJ1-4, with 7 nucleotides matching TRBD1. The germline CDR1 and CDR2 sequences are MNHNY and SVGAGI (reference sequence). This CDR3 has 14 amino acids. The junction had 3 bases not matched to a gene; V was cut back by 2 bases and J by 6 bases. DNA of the CDR3: TGTGCCAGCAGTTACAGGGGGCGCTATGAAAAACTGTTTTTT. Residues: CASSYRGRYEKLFF.

The chain recombines TRBV28 with TRBJ2-7; 7 bases align to TRBD1. The ends lost 1 base at V and 2 bases at J; junction bases unmatched: 2. The V gene's germline CDR1 is MDHEN and CDR2 SYDVKM. This CDR3 contains 14 residues. The CDR3 protein is CASSLLGTAYEQYF. The CDR3, as DNA: TGTGCCAGCAGTTTATTGGGGACAGCCTACGAGCAGTACTTC.

The chain carries TRBV6-1 and TRBJ2-3; 9 nucleotides match TRBD1. Germline CDR1 reads MNHNS; CDR2 reads SASEGT. The CDR3 is 13 residues long. Germline trimming cut 6 bases from V and 3 bases from J; bases unmatched to any gene: 1. CDR3 DNA: TGTGCCAGCAGACAGGGGGCGACAGATACGCAGTATTTT. Translating it yields CASRQGATDTQYF.